The clone carrying this TCR beta chain was observed a handful of times. Antigen specificity is unknown. This entry belongs to a study of T-cell memory formation after mild COVID-19. Study background: Across donors, TCR clusters were largely donor specific. Broader study findings: CD4+ contracting clones lay mainly in CM and EM, CD8+ ones in EMRA.

From germline, CDR1 is SGHNT and CDR2 YYREEE (reference sequence). Trimming pared 0 bases from V and 4 bases from J, leaving 15 bases between. This CDR3 contains 16 residues. TCRdb re-called the 5' RACE reads through MiXCR, storing one row per CDR3 protein. The table has a few hundred thousand distinct CDR3 sequences, around 14% seen once; the top ten hold roughly 22%. The rearrangement uses TRBV5-4 and TRBJ2-3; D is possibly TRBD2 (5 bases). Specimen: PBMCs or a T cell subset sorted from them (not recorded which). This TCR was sampled from a man aged 18 to 30 who had mild COVID-19 (a few samples of this study predate the infection). Cell type and time point are not known. The CDR3 DNA reads as TGTGCCAGCAGCTTGGGGCTACAAGACGGGGCAGATACGCAGTATTTT. Its protein product is CASSLGLQDGADTQYF.